A selection of T cell receptor beta chains follows, all from one sample in a study of T cell repertoires in cytomegalovirus infection. One entry per CDR3 protein, called by TCRdb with MiXCR from the reads. The data contain tens of thousands of distinct CDR3 sequences, approximately 36% of them singletons. No antigen has been identified for these receptors. Sequences were obtained from PBMCs, sequenced either directly or after in vitro stimulation (not recorded which). The receptor set was obtained from a human donor in good health (CMV status not recorded). Some clones in this sample may be carry-over from other donors' samples. The CDR3 runs from the conserved cysteine through the conserved F or W. The D gene is left open where the match is weak. Clone size is shown for a subset of rows, as once, few, many or a class of expanded clone.

TRBJ1-6	few	TRBV2	-	CASSPRGFGNSPLHF	TGTGCCAGCAGCCCTAGGGGCTTCGGTAATTCACCCCTCCACTTT
TRBJ1-6	-	TRBV20-1	TRBD1	CSARDIRTGLNSPLHF	TGCAGTGCTAGAGATATCAGGACAGGACTTAATTCACCCCTCCACTTT
TRBJ2-4	-	TRBV6-1	-	CASSRPSQNIQYF	TGTGCCAGCAGTCGACCATCGCAAAACATTCAGTACTTC
TRBJ2-1	-	TRBV6-1	TRBD2	CASSGRSGGAGNEQFF	TGTGCCAGCAGTGGGCGTAGCGGGGGGGCTGGGAATGAGCAGTTCTTC
TRBJ1-3	-	TRBV6-8	-	CASSWSRPRPSGNTIYF	TGTGCCAGCAGTTGGTCTCGTCCAAGGCCGTCTGGAAACACCATATATTTT
TRBJ2-2	few	TRBV28	-	CASSLLLRSPETNTGELFF	TGTGCCAGCAGTTTACTTCTACGGTCTCCGGAGACGAACACCGGGGAGCTGTTTTTT
TRBJ2-3	-	TRBV5-1	TRBD2	CASSLRQRELDTQYF	TGCGCCAGCAGCTTGAGGCAGCGGGAGTTAGATACGCAGTATTTT
TRBJ2-5	few	TRBV6-6	-	CASSYGPQETQYF	TGTGCCAGCAGTTATGGGCCTCAAGAGACCCAGTACTTC
TRBJ2-5	few	TRBV5-4	TRBD1	CASRPDRGHQETQYF	TGTGCCAGCAGGCCGGACAGGGGGCACCAAGAGACCCAGTACTTC
TRBJ2-2	many	TRBV7-8	-	CASSLLGHLTGELFF	TGTGCCAGCAGCTTACTTGGACATCTCACCGGGGAGCTGTTTTTT
TRBJ1-1	few	TRBV19	TRBD1	CASSLAGGHTEAFF	TGTGCCAGTAGTCTTGCAGGGGGCCACACTGAAGCTTTCTTT
TRBJ2-2	-	TRBV6-5	-	CASSYWNTGELFF	TGTGCCAGCAGTTACTGGAACACCGGGGAGCTGTTTTTT
TRBJ2-7	-	TRBV5-4	-	CASSLVGGLSYEQYF	TGTGCCAGCAGCTTGGTCGGCGGGCTCTCCTACGAGCAGTACTTC
TRBJ2-7	-	TRBV6-1	-	CASTGVYEQYF	TGTGCCAGCACAGGGGTCTACGAGCAGTACTTC
TRBJ1-3	few	TRBV19	-	CASRRQPSRLDTIYF	TGTGCCAGTCGCAGACAACCCTCCAGGCTAGACACCATATATTTT
TRBJ1-2	few	TRBV7-6	-	CASSSTRQVWGYTF	TGTGCCAGCAGCTCTACGCGTCAGGTTTGGGGCTACACCTTC
TRBJ2-1	few	TRBV7-9	-	CASNQLVSYNEQFF	TGTGCCAGCAACCAACTAGTAAGCTACAATGAGCAGTTCTTC
TRBJ2-5	-	TRBV12-3/TRBV12-4	-	CASSLNRDPQTQYF	TGTGCCAGCAGTTTAAATCGGGACCCCCAGACCCAGTACTTC
TRBJ2-1	many	TRBV20-1	-	CSARGGLGANEQFF	TGCAGTGCTAGGGGCGGCCTTGGTGCCAATGAGCAGTTCTTC
TRBJ2-1	few	TRBV6-1	-	CASSRTKYNEQFF	TGTGCCAGCAGCCGGACAAAGTACAATGAGCAGTTCTTC
TRBJ2-1	many	TRBV7-2	-	CASSFTSYNEQFF	TGTGCCAGCAGCTTCACCTCCTACAATGAGCAGTTCTTC
TRBJ2-5	many	TRBV9	TRBD1	CASSEWTGGLETQYF	TGTGCCAGCAGCGAGTGGACAGGGGGTCTAGAGACCCAGTACTTC
TRBJ1-5	-	TRBV7-8	-	CASSAGPKKPQHF	TGTGCCAGCAGCGCGGGACCGAAAAAGCCCCAGCATTTT